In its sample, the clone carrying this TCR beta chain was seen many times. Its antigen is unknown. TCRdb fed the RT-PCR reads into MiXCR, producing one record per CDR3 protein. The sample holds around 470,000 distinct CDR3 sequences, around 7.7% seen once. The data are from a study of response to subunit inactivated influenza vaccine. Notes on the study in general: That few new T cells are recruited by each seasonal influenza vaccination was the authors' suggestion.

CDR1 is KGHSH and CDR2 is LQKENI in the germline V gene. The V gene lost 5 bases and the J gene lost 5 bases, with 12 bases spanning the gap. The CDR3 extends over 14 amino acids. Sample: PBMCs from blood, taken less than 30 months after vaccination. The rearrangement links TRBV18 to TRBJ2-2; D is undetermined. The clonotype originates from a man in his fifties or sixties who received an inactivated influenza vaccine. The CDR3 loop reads CASSDQRGTGELFF. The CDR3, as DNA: TGTGCCAGCTCAGACCAACGAGGTACCGGGGAGCTGTTTTTT.